This T cell receptor beta chain emerged from a study of cytomegalovirus exposure and HLA in healthy donors. Overall study results and limits: For most TCR beta V segments, an earlier analysis put the productive rate at about 90% or about 30% of the time. The study labeled around 160 TCR beta chains cytomegalovirus-associated.

Details on this clone: Antigen unknown.

Whereas donors were nominally healthy upon sampling, unrecorded immune exposures were probable. Germline CDR1 is SNHLY and CDR2 is FYNNEI. The CDR3 is 13 amino acids. The V and J ends lost 6 bases and 9 bases, in that order; junction bases with no gene match: 3. The PCR was carried out with 60 Vbeta primers and 13 Jbeta primers. Sequencing used immunoSEQ multiplex PCR; TCRdb keeps in-frame clones, though not all of them. The data show around 120,000 clones, roughly two thirds seen once. The TCR was taken from a man aged 25 to 40 in good health and CMV-seropositive. Sequenced material: PBMCs. The J gene is TRBJ2-1, the V gene TRBV2, with 12 nucleotides matching TRBD2. CDR3 in DNA: TGTGCCAGCAGACGACTAGCGGGAGCTGAGCAGTTCTTC. It specifies CASRRLAGAEQFF.